This T cell receptor (beta chain) stems from a study of early T cells in non-severe SARS-CoV-2 infection. TCRdb reanalysed the 5' RACE reads using MiXCR and keeps one entry per CDR3 protein. The repertoire consists of about 130,000 distinct CDR3 sequences, with under 15% occurring once and the leading ten covering less than 25%. This receptor was identified in an adult who was a healthcare worker with PCR-confirmed SARS-CoV-2 infection or an uninfected control (not recorded which). Sequencing used whole blood.

The CDR3, as DNA: TGTGCCAGCAGCCTCGCCCGGAACACTGAAGCTTTCTTT. Translating it yields CASSLARNTEAFF. V gene TRBV3-1 combines with J gene TRBJ1-1; D not certain. The CDR3 totals 13 residues. V was clipped by 4 bases and J by 1 base, with 7 bases between them. Germline V gene data show CDR1 as LGHDT and CDR2 as YNNKEL (reference sequence).